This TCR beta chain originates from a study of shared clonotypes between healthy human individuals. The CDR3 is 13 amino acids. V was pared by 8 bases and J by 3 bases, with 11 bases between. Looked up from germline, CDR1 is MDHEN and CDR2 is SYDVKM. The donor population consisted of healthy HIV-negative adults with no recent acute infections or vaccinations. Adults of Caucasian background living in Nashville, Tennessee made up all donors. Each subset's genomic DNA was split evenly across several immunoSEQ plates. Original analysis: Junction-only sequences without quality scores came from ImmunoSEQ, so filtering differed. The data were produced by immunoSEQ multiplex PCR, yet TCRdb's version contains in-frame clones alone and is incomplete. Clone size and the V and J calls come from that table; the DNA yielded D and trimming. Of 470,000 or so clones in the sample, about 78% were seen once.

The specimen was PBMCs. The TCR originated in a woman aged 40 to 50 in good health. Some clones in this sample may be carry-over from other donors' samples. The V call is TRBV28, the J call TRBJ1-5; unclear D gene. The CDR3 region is CASRESLNQPQHF. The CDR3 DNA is TGTGCCAGCCGAGAGAGCCTCAATCAGCCCCAGCATTTT. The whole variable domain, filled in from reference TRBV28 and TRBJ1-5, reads DVKVTQSSRYLVKRTGEKVFLECVQDMDHENMFWYRQDPGLGLRLIYFSYDVKMKEKGDIPEGYSVSREKKERFSLILESASTNQTSMYLCASRESLNQPQHFGDGTRLSIL.